The source of this TCR beta chain is a study of CD8+ T cells in alopecia areata. Study outcomes and limitations: Possibly because of HLA-related factors, TCR sharing was less clear across patients than in mice. For lesional scalp, especially alopecia totalis/universalis, clonality was higher than in normal scalp.

Germline CDR1 reads SNHLY; CDR2 reads FYNNEI. The CDR3 length is 12 residues. Trimming stripped 4 bases from V and 3 bases from J, with 7 bases between. RNA, once extracted, was reverse transcribed into cDNA for use as the sequencing template. Sequenced by immunoSEQ multiplex PCR; TCRdb stores in-frame clones only, minus some. This sample has 200,000 to 250,000 clones, with about 53% found just once. This clone was picked up a small number of times. What it binds is not known. Alopecia areata patients gave lesional scalp punch biopsies and peripheral blood samples. This sequence was found in a human donor with alopecia areata. The chain links TRBV2 to TRBJ2-7; D possibly corresponds to TRBD2 (5 bases). Sequencing used CD4+ T cells sorted from blood, obtained at week 0. CDR3 in DNA: TGTGCCAGCAGTGCCGAGGGCTACGAGCAGTACTTC. Translation gives CASSAEGYEQYF. The variable domain in full, completed from reference TRBV2 and TRBJ2-7, reads EPEVTQTPSHQVTQMGQEVILRCVPISNHLYFYWYRQILGQKVEFLVSFYNNEISEKSEIFDDQFSVERPDGSNFTLKIRSTKLEDSAMYFCASSAEGYEQYFGPGTRLTVT.